This T cell receptor beta chain was sequenced during a study of blood T cell repertoires in COVID-19. J gave up 6 bases and V 2 bases, and 4 bases lay outside the gene matches. The CDR3 length is 14 residues. Germline CDR1 is SGHRS and CDR2 is YFSETQ. Sequencing used immunoSEQ multiplex PCR; TCRdb keeps in-frame clones, though not all of them. The table shows 240,000 or so clones, with about four fifths occurring only once. The sequence derives from a woman older than 75 with COVID-19, enrolled during active disease. The specimen was peripheral blood. V gene TRBV5-1 combines with J gene TRBJ2-5, with TRBD1 matching 10 bases. The CDR3 is CASSFGQGEQTQYF. The DNA for the CDR3 is TGCGCCAGCAGCTTTGGACAGGGGGAACAGACCCAGTACTTC.